Listed below are T cell receptor beta chains from one sample, sequenced in a study of blood T cell repertoires in COVID-19. TCRdb keeps only in-frame clones here, not all; method: immunoSEQ multiplex PCR. The sample comprises approximately 100,000 clones, roughly 80% of which are singletons, and around 4.5% rests with the top ten. Material: peripheral blood. These receptors were obtained from a man in his sixties with acute or convalescent COVID-19. The CDR3 runs from the conserved cysteine through the conserved F or W. Each record gives: CDR3 DNA, CDR3 protein, clone size, D gene, J gene, V gene, CDR3 length. A D gene is named only where the DNA matches it firmly. Size values are once, few and many counts, or a class for expanded clones, and some rows have none.

TGTGCCAGCAGTTTATTATGGGGTGCGGGAGCCGAAGCTTTCTTT,CASSLLWGAGAEAFF,once,.,TRBJ1-1,TRBV28,15
TGTGCCAGCAGCTTAGGACTAGCGGGTGGATACGAGCAGTACTTC,CASSLGLAGGYEQYF,.,TRBD2,TRBJ2-7,TRBV11-2,15
TGTGCCACCAAAACAGGGCCCACCGGGGAGCTGTTTTTT,CATKTGPTGELFF,.,.,TRBJ2-2,TRBV24-1,13
TGTGCCAGCAGCTTGGGCCGAGGACTAGCGGGCACAGATACGCAGTATTTT,CASSLGRGLAGTDTQYF,once,TRBD2,TRBJ2-3,TRBV11-3,17
TGCAGCGTTGATCAGGGACAGGGGGCCAGCGACGAGCAGTACTTC,CSVDQGQGASDEQYF,few,TRBD1,TRBJ2-7,TRBV29-1,15
TGTGCCAGCAGCCTCCGAACTAGCGGGAGCTACATTCAGTACTTC,CASSLRTSGSYIQYF,.,TRBD2,TRBJ2-4,TRBV11-3,15
TGTGCCACTCAATACAGGGAAAGTGAAAAACTGTTTTTT,CATQYRESEKLFF,few,.,TRBJ1-4,TRBV19,13
TGTGCCAGCAGTTACTCGACTAGCGGGGGATACAATGAGCAGTTCTTC,CASSYSTSGGYNEQFF,.,TRBD2,TRBJ2-1,TRBV6-5,16
TGTGCCAGCAGCTTAACCCCGGGAGGGAACTATGGCTACACCTTC,CASSLTPGGNYGYTF,.,.,TRBJ1-2,TRBV7-8,15
TGTGCCAGCAGTCCTAGCGGGGGCGAGCAGTACTTC,CASSPSGGEQYF,few,TRBD2,TRBJ2-7,TRBV7-9,12
TGTGCCAGCAGCCCCTCTCCGTACTATGGCTACACCTTC,CASSPSPYYGYTF,.,.,TRBJ1-2,TRBV7-2,13
TGTGCCACCAGTACTCAGGGGCGATCTGAAGCTTTCTTT,CATSTQGRSEAFF,.,.,TRBJ1-1,TRBV24-1,13
TGTGCCAGCAGTTACGGGACAGGTCATGAAAAACTGTTTTTT,CASSYGTGHEKLFF,.,TRBD1,TRBJ1-4,TRBV6-5,14
TGTGCCAGCAGTGAAGCGCTTCTGAGTCAGCCCCAGCATTTT,CASSEALLSQPQHF,.,.,TRBJ1-5,TRBV2,14
TGTGCCAGCAGCTTAGGGACTAGCGGAATTTACAATGAGCAGTTCTTC,CASSLGTSGIYNEQFF,few,TRBD2,TRBJ2-1,TRBV7-9,16
TGTGCCAGCAGTTACTCACAGGGTAATGGCTACACCTTC,CASSYSQGNGYTF,.,.,TRBJ1-2,TRBV6-5,13
TGCGCCAGCAGCCCCCAAGGAGACAGGGGGCTCACCGGGGAGCTGTTTTTT,CASSPQGDRGLTGELFF,.,TRBD1,TRBJ2-2,TRBV4-3,17
TGTGCCAGCAGCTTAGGGTCCTGGGGCAACTCAGGCTATGGCTACACCTTC,CASSLGSWGNSGYGYTF,.,.,TRBJ1-2,TRBV7-9,17
TGTGCCAGCAGCCAAGTTCTCGGCACTGAAGCTTTCTTT,CASSQVLGTEAFF,.,.,TRBJ1-1,TRBV3-1/TRBV3-2,13
TGCGCCAGCAGCCAACCCGGGACTATGGCCTACGAGCAGTACTTC,CASSQPGTMAYEQYF,.,TRBD2,TRBJ2-7,TRBV4-1,15
TGTGCCAGCAGTCATAATATTGGGGCCAGGGACTACGAGCAGTACTTC,CASSHNIGARDYEQYF,.,.,TRBJ2-7,TRBV5-6,16
TGCGCCAGCAGCCAAGCATCCGGGAGGGTCTACGAGCAGTACTTC,CASSQASGRVYEQYF,once,TRBD2,TRBJ2-7,TRBV4-1,15
TGTGCCAGCAGCGGAGACAGGGCCGGGAACACCGGGGAGCTGTTTTTT,CASSGDRAGNTGELFF,.,TRBD1,TRBJ2-2,TRBV9,16
TGTGCCAGCAGCCAAACAGGGGGAAATCAGCCCCAGCATTTT,CASSQTGGNQPQHF,once,TRBD1,TRBJ1-5,TRBV7-2,14
TGTGCCAGCAGCGAACTAGCGGGAGGTGCCACCGGGGAGCTGTTTTTT,CASSELAGGATGELFF,.,.,TRBJ2-2,TRBV21-1,16
TGTGCCAGCAGTCGGGGGACTCGACGAAGCTCCTACAATGAGCAGTTCTTC,CASSRGTRRSSYNEQFF,.,.,TRBJ2-1,TRBV27,17
TGTGCCAGCAGCTTCGGGGAGGTGGAGACCCAGTACTTC,CASSFGEVETQYF,.,.,TRBJ2-5,TRBV5-4,13
TGTGCCAGCTCAGGGACAGCCCAAGAGACCCAGTACTTC,CASSGTAQETQYF,.,TRBD1,TRBJ2-5,TRBV18,13
TGTGCCAGTGGACAAGTAGGACCCGTGTCCGGGGAGCTGTTTTTT,CASGQVGPVSGELFF,.,.,TRBJ2-2,TRBV19,15
TGTGCCAGCAGCCAAGGTGGACAGTGGGAAGAAGCTTTCTTT,CASSQGGQWEEAFF,.,.,TRBJ1-1,TRBV4-2,14
TGTGCCAGCTCACCACAGACGGGGATCAGGGGTGAGCAGTTCTTC,CASSPQTGIRGEQFF,.,.,TRBJ2-1,TRBV18,15
TGTGCCAGCTCACCTCGGGACAGGGACGCAGATACGCAGTATTTT,CASSPRDRDADTQYF,.,TRBD1,TRBJ2-3,TRBV18,15
TGTGCCAGCAGCTTAGCGGTGACATTAACGAATTCACCCCTCCACTTT,CASSLAVTLTNSPLHF,.,.,TRBJ1-6,TRBV7-2,16
TGTGCCAGCAGTTTATCACCTAGCGGGATTGGTTCTTTCAATGAGCAGTTCTTC,CASSLSPSGIGSFNEQFF,.,TRBD2,TRBJ2-1,TRBV27,18
TGTGCCAGCACCCTTCGGCAGGGCGAGCAGTACTTC,CASTLRQGEQYF,few,.,TRBJ2-7,TRBV28,12
TGTGCCAGCAGCACGAAGCCTCAGGGGATTGGGTTGGAAAAACTGTTTTTT,CASSTKPQGIGLEKLFF,.,.,TRBJ1-4,TRBV11-3,17
TGTGCCAGCAGCCCTTTCACAGGTGTAAACTATGGCTACACCTTC,CASSPFTGVNYGYTF,few,.,TRBJ1-2,TRBV16,15
TGCAGTGCTAGTGCAGGAATGTCTATGCGCGGCTACACCTTC,CSASAGMSMRGYTF,.,.,TRBJ1-2,TRBV20-1,14
TGTGCCAGTAGAATACCAGGGATGAACACTGAAGCTTTCTTT,CASRIPGMNTEAFF,.,.,TRBJ1-1,TRBV19,14
TGTGCCAGCAGCCCGGGGGGGCTGACAGTCTCCTACAATGAGCAGTTCTTC,CASSPGGLTVSYNEQFF,.,TRBD2,TRBJ2-1,TRBV5-5,17
TGCGCCAGCAGCCAAGCACTGGAGGACGAGCAGTACTTC,CASSQALEDEQYF,.,.,TRBJ2-7,TRBV4-3,13
TGTGCCAGCAGTACCCGACTAGTCCGGGGGGATGAGCAGTTCTTC,CASSTRLVRGDEQFF,.,TRBD2,TRBJ2-1,TRBV6-2/TRBV6-3,15
TGTGCCAGCAGTTACGGGGACAGGGAAATTCACAATGAGCAGTTCTTC,CASSYGDREIHNEQFF,.,TRBD1,TRBJ2-1,TRBV6-2/TRBV6-3,16
TGTGCCAGCAGAAAGGACAGGGGGGCCGGGGAGCTGTTTTTT,CASRKDRGAGELFF,.,TRBD1,TRBJ2-2,TRBV7-2,14
TGTGCCATCAAGAGGGATTCAGATACGCAGTATTTT,CAIKRDSDTQYF,once,.,TRBJ2-3,TRBV10-3,12
TGTGCCAGCAGTGAAGTTCGACTCCAAGAGACCCAGTACTTC,CASSEVRLQETQYF,.,.,TRBJ2-5,TRBV25-1,14
TGTGCCACATCCGGACTAGCGGGTCGCACAGATACGCAGTATTTT,CATSGLAGRTDTQYF,.,TRBD2,TRBJ2-3,TRBV19,15
TGTGCCAGCAGCAAGACAGGGATTTCCTACGAGCAGTACTTC,CASSKTGISYEQYF,.,TRBD1,TRBJ2-7,TRBV11-3,14
TGTGCCAGCAGCCCTCAACAGGGGGCCTACGAGCAGTACTTC,CASSPQQGAYEQYF,.,TRBD1,TRBJ2-7,TRBV7-2,14
TGCGCCAGCGGCAGGGACTACAATGAGCAGTTCTTC,CASGRDYNEQFF,.,.,TRBJ2-1,TRBV5-1,12
TGTGCCATCAGTGAGCCTCAGGGGTTGGACTATGGCTACACCTTC,CAISEPQGLDYGYTF,many,.,TRBJ1-2,TRBV10-3,15
TGTGCCAGTAGTATCGGCGACAGGGTGAAATCACCCCTCCACTTT,CASSIGDRVKSPLHF,.,TRBD1,TRBJ1-6,TRBV19,15
TGTGCCAGCAGCAAAGACTGCCTGGGACACAGGACTGAAGCTTTCTTT,CASSKDCLGHRTEAFF,.,.,TRBJ1-1,TRBV21-1,16
TGCGCCAGCAGTTCCCTAGCGGGAGCCCATGACGAGCAGTACTTC,CASSSLAGAHDEQYF,medium-sized,TRBD2,TRBJ2-7,TRBV10-1,15
TGTGCCAGCAGCGTAGCTGTTAGGGGAGGTGAGCAGTACTTC,CASSVAVRGGEQYF,.,.,TRBJ2-7,TRBV9,14
TGTGCCAGCAGCTTGGTTATAGGGCAGGGCCAGGGTGAGCAGTTCTTC,CASSLVIGQGQGEQFF,few,.,TRBJ2-1,TRBV5-5,16
TGTGCCAGCAGCGTGCGGGGACAGGGGTCCTATGGCTACACCTTC,CASSVRGQGSYGYTF,.,TRBD1,TRBJ1-2,TRBV2,15
TGCGCCAGTAACCAGGGAGGACTATCCAATGAGCAGTTCTTC,CASNQGGLSNEQFF,.,.,TRBJ2-1,TRBV5-1,14
TGTGCCAGCAGTGAACTGGATTGGGCACGTAGCACAGATACGCAGTATTTT,CASSELDWARSTDTQYF,.,.,TRBJ2-3,TRBV6-1,17